This T cell receptor beta chain was profiled in a study of regulatory T cells in long-lasting Graves disease. Sequencing libraries for TCR beta were prepared with iRepertoire HTBI primers and Arm-PCR of CDR3 regions. One entry per CDR3 protein results from TCRdb running MiXCR on the multiplex PCR reads. There are more than 350,000 distinct CDR3 sequences in the sample; over 20% occur only once, and about 13% lies in the top ten. Time point meaning: persistent/refractory GD, antithyroid drugs over 5 years with positive TRAb. After RNA was extracted from PBMCs, the TCR library was made from it. American Thyroid Association guidelines defined how Graves' disease was diagnosed. Enrollment of patients was through an endocrinology department in Xi'an, China. This clonotype was observed many times. Its antigen remains unknown. Whole-study findings and limits: Persistent-disease Graves' patients showed less TCR diversity than new cases.

This sample comprised peripheral blood mononuclear cells (PBMCs), obtained when the disease was refractory, from a patient treated with antithyroid drugs. This TCR was sampled from a female donor with Graves disease.

The CDR3 loop is CASSNENYGYTF. Written as DNA, the CDR3 is TGTGCCAGCTCAAACGAGAACTATGGCTACACCTTC. The chain combines TRBV18 with TRBJ1-2; no clear D. CDR3 size: 12 residues. The germline gives CDR1 KGHSH, CDR2 LQKENI. V was clipped by 5 bases and J by 2 bases, with 6 bases between them.